Presented here are 20 T cell receptor beta chains from one specimen sequenced in a study of shared clonotypes between healthy human individuals. TCRdb's copy holds only in-frame clones and misses some; the assay was immunoSEQ multiplex PCR. The sample lists around 1.9 million clones, around 93% seen once, with roughly 1.7% in the top ten. CD8 cells classed as naive were CD45RO-negative and positively selected for CCR7, excluding terminally differentiated effector memory CD45RA+ cells. Material: naive CD8+ T cells from PBMCs. The receptors derive from a man between 18 and 29 years old in good health. Some clones in this sample may be carry-over from other donors' samples.

The genes are TRBV7-3 and TRBJ2-7; D may correspond to TRBD1 or TRBD2 (5 bases each). The CDR3 has 16 residues. Deletions cut 6 bases from V and 0 bases from J, with 18 bases between. The germline V gene has CDR1 SGHTA and CDR2 FQGTGA. In DNA form, the CDR3 reads TGTGCCAGCAGTTCTTCCGGGACGGGTAGCTCCTACGAGCAGTACTTC. It encodes CASSSSGTGSSYEQYF.

The chain uses TRBV14 and TRBJ1-2, with D uncertain. This CDR3 spans 13 amino acids. The germline V and J ends were trimmed by 0 bases and 3 bases, with 5 bases remaining between them. Germline assignment: CDR1 SGHDN and CDR2 FVKESK. CDR3 residues: CASSQESHYGYTF. Here the CDR3 DNA reads TGTGCCAGCAGCCAAGAGTCTCACTATGGCTACACCTTC.

This clone has only a few counts. CDR3: CASSFGTGFSYEQYF. The CDR3 DNA sequence: TGTGCCAGCAGTTTCGGGACAGGATTCTCCTACGAGCAGTACTTC. The gene calls are TRBV28 and TRBJ2-7; TRBD1 matches at 8 bases. The CDR3 contains 15 residues. In germline, CDR1 is MDHEN, CDR2 SYDVKM. Trimming took 3 bases from V and 0 from J; bases not matched to a gene: 4.

V gene TRBV7-6 combines with J gene TRBJ2-7; D gene unclear. The germline gives CDR1 SGHVS, CDR2 FNYEAQ. The CDR3 totals 13 residues. V was clipped by 8 bases and J by 2 bases, with 13 bases between them. The CDR3 protein is CASAQGFPYEQYF. As DNA, the CDR3 is TGTGCCAGCGCTCAAGGGTTTCCCTACGAGCAGTACTTC.

This chain links TRBV5-6 with TRBJ2-5; D is possibly TRBD1 (5 bases). Matching the DNA end better, TRBJ2-7 makes the J call doubtful. CDR1 is SGHDT and CDR2 is YYEEEE in the germline V gene. The CDR3 is 15 amino acids. CDR3 bases: TGTGCCAGCAGCTTGGTTTCAGGGTTCTCCTACGAGCAGTACTTC. It translates to CASSLVSGFSYEQYF.

The J gene is TRBJ2-2, the V gene TRBV7-2; 8 bases map to TRBD2. Germline lookup yields CDR1 SGHTA and CDR2 FQGNSA. The CDR3 consists of 18 residues. J was trimmed by 1 base and V by 3 bases; bases with no gene match: 10. The CDR3 bases are TGTGCCAGCAGCTTTACTCCGCATAGCGGGGTGAACACCGGGGAGCTGTTTTTT. It is translated as CASSFTPHSGVNTGELFF.

J is TRBJ1-4 and V is TRBV13; TRBD1 matches at 9 bases. The germline gives CDR1 PRHDT, CDR2 FYEKMQ (reference sequence). J was trimmed by 0 bases and V by 5 bases; bases with no gene match: 13. The CDR3 runs 19 residues. The CDR3: CASSPPRDRGSSTNEKLFF. The CDR3 coding sequence is TGTGCCAGCAGCCCCCCTCGCGACAGGGGGTCCTCAACTAATGAAAAACTGTTTTTT.

CDR3 DNA sequence: TGCGCCAGCAGAGAGGACAGGGGGACTTCCTACGAGCAGTACTTC. This sequence encodes CASREDRGTSYEQYF. V and J are TRBV4-1 and TRBJ2-7, with 10 bases lining up with TRBD1. After removal of 6 bases from V and 1 base from J, the junction contained 6 bases not matched to a gene. This CDR3 spans 15 amino acids. In germline, CDR1 is MGHRA, CDR2 YSYEKL.

The CDR3: CASSLLVGPSHNEQFF. The DNA for the CDR3 is TGTGCCAGCAGCTTACTTGTGGGTCCGTCCCACAATGAGCAGTTCTTC. The chain uses TRBV7-2 and TRBJ2-1, with no clear D. Deletions cut 2 bases from V and 5 bases from J, with 16 bases between. The CDR3 consists of 16 residues. The germline V gene has CDR1 SGHTA and CDR2 FQGNSA.

The rearrangement joins TRBV6-6 to TRBJ2-1; TRBD2 matches at 7 bases. The trim removed 3 bases at V and 5 bases at J, leaving 10 bases unmatched. The CDR3 is made up of 16 amino acids. Per germline, CDR1 MNHNY and CDR2 SVGAGI (reference sequence). As DNA, the CDR3 is TGTGCCAGCAGTTATCTACTGGGGACTACCCACAATGAGCAGTTCTTC. Translated: CASSYLLGTTHNEQFF.

This sequence joins TRBV28 and TRBJ2-1, with D unclear. The CDR3 has 15 residues. Germline V CDR1 and CDR2: MDHEN, SYDVKM. The germline V and J ends were trimmed by 1 base and 3 bases, with 10 bases remaining between them. Written as DNA, the CDR3 is TGTGCCAGCAGTTTATTGGTGCAGAGCTACAATGAGCAGTTCTTC. Residues: CASSLLVQSYNEQFF.

Comments on this clone: The same CDR3 also results from other DNA sequences found in this sample. The chain carries TRBV7-9 and TRBJ2-2; D not resolved. The CDR3 totals 13 residues. With 5 bases removed from V and 2 bases from J, the gap between germline ends came to 6 bases. Germline-derived CDR1 and CDR2 are SEHNR and FQNEAQ (reference sequence). CDR3 DNA: TGTGCCAGCAGCGGTACCAACACCGGGGAGCTGTTTTTT. Translation: CASSGTNTGELFF.

The chain has TRBV28 and TRBJ2-1, with D perhaps matching TRBD1 or TRBD2 (5 bases each). V gave up 3 bases and J gave up 4 bases, with 10 bases separating them. This CDR3 is 14 amino acids long. Germline V gene sequence: CDR1 MDHEN, CDR2 SYDVKM. CDR3 amino acids: CASSFGTQYNEQFF. For the CDR3, the DNA is TGTGCCAGCAGTTTCGGGACGCAGTACAATGAGCAGTTCTTC.

About this clone: Other DNA sequences in this specimen translate into the identical CDR3. This chain connects TRBV9 to TRBJ2-1; 9 nucleotides line up with TRBD2. The CDR3 extends over 16 amino acids. V lost 3 bases to trimming and J lost 1 base; unmatched junction nucleotides: 5. The germline gives CDR1 SGDLS, CDR2 YYNGEE. The DNA for the CDR3 is TGTGCCAGCAGCGCCAGTAGCGGGAGTTCCTACAATGAGCAGTTCTTC. Its protein is CASSASSGSSYNEQFF.

This clone showed up just once. This sequence joins TRBV4-1 and TRBJ2-1, with no clear D. Trimming took 2 bases from V and 9 from J, leaving 11 bases between them. The CDR3 runs 13 residues. Germline CDR1 MGHRA, CDR2 YSYEKL. CDR3 DNA: TGCGCCAGCAGCCAACCTCCTACGGGTGAGCAGTTCTTC. It yields the protein CASSQPPTGEQFF.

The J gene is TRBJ1-3, the V gene TRBV7-9, with unresolved D. V dropped 1 base and J dropped 0 bases, with 7 bases sitting between them. Germline lookup yields CDR1 SEHNR and CDR2 FQNEAQ (reference sequence). The CDR3 sequence is 15 residues long. This CDR3 reads CASSLGVTSGNTIYF. In DNA form, the CDR3 reads TGTGCCAGCAGCTTAGGGGTAACCTCTGGAAACACCATATATTTT.

In its sample, this clone was seen a few times. The chain uses TRBV9 and TRBJ2-2; 7 bases are shared with TRBD2. V lost 0 bases, J lost 5 bases, and 4 bases stayed unmatched. CDR1 and CDR2 (germline): SGDLS, YYNGEE. CDR3 length: 15 amino acids. CDR3 in DNA: TGTGCCAGCAGCGTAGCGGGAGGTGGGACCGGGGAGCTGTTTTTT. Its translation is CASSVAGGGTGELFF.

Note on this clone: Distinct nucleotide sequences in the sample also encode this CDR3. The chain carries TRBV10-3 and TRBJ1-1; D not resolved. CDR3 length: 13 residues. V dropped 3 bases and J dropped 0 bases, with 5 bases sitting between them. The germline V gene has CDR1 ENHRY and CDR2 SYGVKD. The CDR3 region has the DNA TGTGCCATCAGTGACGGCCTGAACACTGAAGCTTTCTTT. It specifies CAISDGLNTEAFF.

V is TRBV28 and J is TRBJ1-1; D may be TRBD1 (6 bases). The CDR3 covers 14 residues. Germline CDR1 is MDHEN and CDR2 is SYDVKM. The V and J ends lost 8 bases and 1 base respectively, with 14 bases between them. CDR3 in amino acids: CASAKTGSNTEAFF. The CDR3 DNA reads TGTGCCAGCGCCAAGACAGGTTCGAACACTGAAGCTTTCTTT.

The chain joins TRBV27 to TRBJ2-7, with D uncertain. This CDR3 region has 14 residues. V gave up 3 bases and J gave up 3 bases, with 12 bases separating them. Germline CDR1 reads MNHEY; CDR2 reads SMNVEV (reference sequence). CDR3 nucleotides: TGTGCCAGCAGTTTCGGCAGGCCTCTCTACGAGCAGTACTTC. Translated: CASSFGRPLYEQYF.